This TCR beta chain was retrieved from a study of T cell clones after liver transplantation. Study information: Immunosuppression withdrawal was tried within 2 years after liver transplantation in this trial. TCRbeta sequencing after a pre-transplant mixed lymphocyte reaction identified graft-donor-reactive clones, later tracked in post-transplant blood.

This table comes from immunoSEQ multiplex PCR, and its TCRdb copy is limited to in-frame clones, with some not included. The table has 40,000 to 65,000 clones, less than 85% seen once. The CDR3 has 15 residues. Germline V gives CDR1 SGHTA, CDR2 FQGNSA. Losses at the gene ends were 5 bases for V and 2 bases for J; bases not matched to a gene: 8. General study points: Post-transplant, graft-donor-reactive CD4 TCRbeta sequences in blood dropped significantly in most of the 8 subjects.

In the case of this clone: Its antigen is undetermined.

Thawed unstimulated PBMCs were FACS-sorted by CD3, CD4 and CD8 into two populations. The origin of this receptor is a human donor who received a liver transplant. J is TRBJ1-1 and V is TRBV7-2; 7 bases line up with TRBD1. This specimen was CD4+ T cells from blood, taken before liver transplant. The CDR3 loop is CASSARQGVNTEAFF. As DNA, the CDR3 is TGTGCCAGCAGCGCCCGACAGGGAGTAAACACTGAAGCTTTCTTT.